Each of the 3 T cell receptor beta chains below was sequenced from the same sample in a study of human T cells and chemical hapten exposure. TCRdb recomputed calls from the RACE reads with MiXCR, one row per CDR3 protein. Among 150,000 to 200,000 distinct CDR3 sequences listed, more than 12% were seen once. The time point here: patch test 1, 2 weeks after DPC sensitization. The treatment was: therapeutic diphenylcyclopropenone sensitization with weekly scalp DPC. Sequencing used whole blood, obtained in connection with sensitization to the hapten diphenylcyclopropenone (DPC). The receptors were gathered from a young woman with alopecia areata. Some clones in this sample may be carry-over from other donors' samples.

This clonotype was counted a few times. The chain recombines TRBV7-2 with TRBJ2-4; D not resolved. Per germline, CDR1 SGHTA and CDR2 FQGNSA. There are 14 residues in the CDR3. V shed 5 bases and J shed 2 bases, with 10 bases lying between them. CDR3 amino acids: CASSPNQPKNIQYF. The DNA for the CDR3 is TGTGCCAGCAGCCCCAACCAGCCCAAAAACATTCAGTACTTC. The whole variable domain, filled in from reference TRBV7-2 and TRBJ2-4, reads GAGVSQSPSNKVTEKGKDVELRCDPISGHTALYWYRQSLGQGLEFLIYFQGNSAPDKSGLPSDRFSAERTGGSVSTLTIQRTQQEDSAVYLCASSPNQPKNIQYFGAGTRLSVL.

This clonotype was found a few times. This chain uses TRBV7-6 with TRBJ2-7; D is undetermined. CDR1 is SGHVS, CDR2 FNYEAQ, per germline. V lost 5 bases, J lost 0 bases, and 11 bases lay in between. This CDR3 contains 14 residues. Here the CDR3 DNA reads TGTGCCAGCAGCCGAGAAGAAAGCTCCTACGAGCAGTACTTC. Protein product: CASSREESSYEQYF. Filled out from reference TRBV7-6 and TRBJ2-7, the complete variable domain reads GAGVSQSPRYKVTKRGQDVALRCDPISGHVSLYWYRQALGQGPEFLTYFNYEAQQDKSGLPNDRFSAERPEGSISTLTIQRTEQRDSAMYRCASSREESSYEQYFGPGTRLTVT.

This chain uses TRBV20-1 with TRBJ1-2; TRBD1 matches at 7 bases. The CDR3 has 13 residues. Germline CDR1 and CDR2: DFQATT and SNEGSKA (reference sequence). V shed 3 bases and J 2 bases; nucleotides not matched to a gene: 3. The CDR3 nucleotides are TGCAGTGCTAGCCCGACAGGGAACTATGGCTACACCTTC. Its translation is CSASPTGNYGYTF.